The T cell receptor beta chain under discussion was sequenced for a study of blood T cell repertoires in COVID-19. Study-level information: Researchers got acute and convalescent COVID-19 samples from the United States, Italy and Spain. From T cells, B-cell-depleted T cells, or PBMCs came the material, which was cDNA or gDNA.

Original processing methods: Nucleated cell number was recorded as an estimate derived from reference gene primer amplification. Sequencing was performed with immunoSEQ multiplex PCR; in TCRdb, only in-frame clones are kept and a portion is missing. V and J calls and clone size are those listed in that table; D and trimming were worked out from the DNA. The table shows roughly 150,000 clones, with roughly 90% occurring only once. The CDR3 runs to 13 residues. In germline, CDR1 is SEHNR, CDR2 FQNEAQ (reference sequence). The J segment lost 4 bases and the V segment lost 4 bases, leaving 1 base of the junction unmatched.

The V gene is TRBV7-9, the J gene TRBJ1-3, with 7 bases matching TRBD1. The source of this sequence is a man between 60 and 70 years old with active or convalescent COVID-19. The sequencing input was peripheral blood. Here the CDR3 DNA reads TGTGCCAGCAGCTCGGGACAGGGAAACACCATATATTTT. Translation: CASSSGQGNTIYF.